A selection of T cell receptor beta chains follows, all from one sample in a study of blood T cells in healthy people across ages. Each CDR3 protein gets one entry after TCRdb re-called the 5' RACE reads with MiXCR. The sample holds 710,000 or so distinct CDR3 sequences, about 34% seen once. Sequencing was done on a sample of blood. These receptors came from an elderly woman in good health. The conserved cysteine and the conserved F or W are not part of the CDR3 here. Fields, in order: V gene, J gene, CDR3 protein.

V: TRBV20-1
J: TRBJ2-1
CDR3: SARGRASYNEQF

V: TRBV7-2
J: TRBJ2-3
CDR3: ASSLALTSTDTQY

V: TRBV20-1
J: TRBJ2-1
CDR3: SATPGTSGGYNEQF

V: TRBV20-1
J: TRBJ2-7
CDR3: SAPLPGEYEQY

V: TRBV27
J: TRBJ1-1
CDR3: ASSFGTGGLDTEAF

V: TRBV7-7
J: TRBJ2-7
CDR3: ASSRQESSSEQY

V: TRBV3-1
J: TRBJ2-5
CDR3: ASSQEAIYNEQY

V: TRBV29-1
J: TRBJ2-5
CDR3: SVGRLEETQY

V: TRBV29-1
J: .
CDR3: SVEQGAEQY

V: TRBV7-2
J: TRBJ2-3
CDR3: ASSLPYSTDTQY

V: TRBV7-8
J: TRBJ2-1
CDR3: ASSIRDQPCGEQF

V: TRBV20-1
J: TRBJ2-5
CDR3: SAPPQRGAQETQY

V: TRBV6-2/TRBV6-3
J: TRBJ1-1
CDR3: ASSYSGRVEAF

V: TRBV19
J: TRBJ1-5
CDR3: ASSMGRNSNQPQH

V: TRBV6-2/TRBV6-3
J: TRBJ2-1
CDR3: AIREGGSYNEQF

V: TRBV4-2
J: TRBJ1-1
CDR3: ASSPGFQRNTEAF

V: TRBV5-6
J: TRBJ1-2
CDR3: ASSFGVNPYDT

V: TRBV7-9
J: TRBJ2-1
CDR3: ASNPSQSSYNEQF

V: TRBV6-1
J: TRBJ1-1
CDR3: ASSESPANTEAF

V: TRBV12-3/TRBV12-4
J: TRBJ2-3
CDR3: ASSPRDRATTDTQY

V: TRBV20-1
J: TRBJ2-3
CDR3: SARDEGAGADTDTQY

V: TRBV7-9
J: TRBJ2-2
CDR3: ASSLGGGMAGELF

V: TRBV20-1
J: TRBJ1-6
CDR3: SASPRLGSPLH

V: TRBV9
J: TRBJ2-3
CDR3: ASSVGPTSTDTQY

V: TRBV19
J: TRBJ2-7
CDR3: ASSIGTGSYEQY

V: TRBV9
J: TRBJ1-1
CDR3: ASSVDGTENTEAF

V: TRBV14
J: TRBJ1-1
CDR3: ASSQYRGALGAF

V: TRBV5-1
J: TRBJ2-7
CDR3: ASSFDRISYEQY

V: TRBV20-1
J: TRBJ2-4
CDR3: SASRQGSTKNIQY